Described below is a single T cell receptor (beta chain) sequence and its context. Its antigen remains unknown. This entry belongs to a study of shared clonotypes between healthy human individuals. Sequencing was performed with immunoSEQ multiplex PCR; in TCRdb, only in-frame clones are kept and a portion is missing. Of about 2.3 million clones detected, approximately 90% appear once; the ten largest clones hold 0.3% to 0.4%. Study results and caveats: Clonotype sharing among donors, it was expected, would be affected by sequencing depth.

With 8 bases removed from V and 7 bases from J, the gap between germline ends came to 6 bases. CDR1 is SGHTA, CDR2 FQGTGA, per germline. CDR3 size: 10 residues. The source is a man younger than 35 in good health. Some clones in this sample may be carry-over from other donors' samples. The sample was naive CD4+ T cells from PBMCs. As to subset: CD45RA+ positively selected. The chain joins TRBV7-3 to TRBJ2-1; D may be TRBD2 (5 bases). CDR3 sequence reads: CASPGNEQFF. The DNA for the CDR3 is TGTGCCAGCCCGGGGAATGAGCAGTTCTTC. The variable domain in full, completed from reference TRBV7-3 and TRBJ2-1, reads GAGVSQTPSNKVTEKGKYVELRCDPISGHTALYWYRQSLGQGPEFLIYFQGTGAADDSGLPNDRFFAVRPEGSVSTLKIQRTERGDSAVYLCASPGNEQFFGPGTRLTVL.